The source of this TCR beta chain is a study of blood T cell repertoires in COVID-19. About the research overall: Whether acute or convalescent, the COVID-19 samples came from the United States, Italy and Spain.

Per the germline V gene, CDR1 is MNHEY and CDR2 is SMNVEV (reference sequence). The V segment lost 5 bases and the J segment 6 bases; nucleotides outside the gene matches: 4. The CDR3 runs to 13 residues. By share, this clone counts as medium-sized. Produced via immunoSEQ multiplex PCR; TCRdb's table is partial and in-frame only. The sample lists about 96,000 clones; around nine tenths were seen once. This chain uses TRBV27 with TRBJ2-3; 8 bases fit TRBD2. The sample taken for sequencing was peripheral blood. The clonotype was recovered from a human donor with COVID-19, enrolled during active disease. The donor label of this sample is uncertain. The CDR3 sequence: CASSRSGTDTQYF. The CDR3 DNA sequence: TGTGCCAGCAGTCGTAGCGGGACCGATACGCAGTATTTT.